This entry lists 15 T cell receptor beta chains sequenced from one sample in a study of cytomegalovirus exposure and HLA in healthy donors. Using immunoSEQ multiplex PCR, the repertoire was profiled, and TCRdb retains in-frame clones only, with some absent. The table includes 100,000 or so clones, approximately 90% detected once. Sequencing was done on a sample of PBMCs. The receptors here all came from a woman between 18 and 30 years old in good health and CMV-seropositive.

The chain combines TRBV30 with TRBJ2-1; 11 bases are a match to TRBD2. The CDR3 consists of 15 residues. Germline V gene data show CDR1 as GTSNPN and CDR2 as SVGIG (reference sequence). V shed 3 bases and J 4 bases; nucleotides not matched to a gene: 5. Here the CDR3 DNA reads TGTGCCTGGAGACTACTAGCGGGGGCTTACAATGAGCAGTTCTTC. Translation gives CAWRLLAGAYNEQFF.

This chain links TRBV5-1 with TRBJ1-5; D gene unclear. Germline values: CDR1 SGHRS, CDR2 YFSETQ. The CDR3 extends over 13 amino acids. Trimming took 0 bases from V and 5 from J, leaving 6 bases between them. The CDR3 coding sequence is TGCGCCAGCAGCTTGGGTCCAGATCAGCCCCAGCATTTT. This encodes CASSLGPDQPQHF.

The chain links TRBV29-1 to TRBJ2-7, with D uncertain. CDR1 SQVTM and CDR2 ANQGSEA come from the germline V gene. V lost 2 bases and J 7 bases, leaving 12 bases between the germline ends. The CDR3 extends over 12 amino acids. The DNA of the CDR3 is TGCAGCGTTGAATTGCAGTCTGTGGAGCAGTACTTC. It specifies CSVELQSVEQYF.

This clone showed up just a few times. This chain links TRBV6-5 with TRBJ2-7, with D maybe TRBD1 (5 bases). Germline V CDR1 and CDR2: MNHEY, SVGAGI. Trimming shortened V by 4 bases and J by 3 bases, and 10 bases separated the two germline ends. This CDR3 has 13 residues. The DNA for the CDR3 is TGTGCCAGCAGTTCAAGGGGAAACTACGAGCAGTACTTC. This encodes CASSSRGNYEQYF.

The chain joins TRBV19 to TRBJ1-2, with D possibly being TRBD1 (6 bases). Trimming took 5 bases from V and 7 from J, leaving 23 bases between them. Germline assignment: CDR1 LNHDA and CDR2 SQIVND (reference sequence). The CDR3 is 16 residues long. The CDR3 spells CASSPNHRAAGSGYTF. The CDR3 DNA sequence: TGTGCCAGTAGTCCCAACCACAGGGCAGCAGGCTCTGGCTACACCTTC.

This clone was detected only once. The identical CDR3 is also encoded by other nucleotide sequences in the sample. This chain links TRBV5-1 with TRBJ2-3; 10 positions agree with TRBD1. The CDR3 is 15 residues long. The V and J ends lost 0 bases and 3 bases, in that order; junction bases with no gene match: 1. The germline gives CDR1 SGHRS, CDR2 YFSETQ. Here the CDR3 DNA reads TGCGCCAGCAGCTTGGGGACAGGGGGGACAGATACGCAGTATTTT. Amino acids: CASSLGTGGTDTQYF.

This clone was found a few times. The chain links TRBV29-1 to TRBJ2-7, with D perhaps TRBD2 (6 bases). Germline-derived CDR1 and CDR2 are SQVTM and ANQGSEA. V lost 2 bases, J lost 2 bases, and 13 bases lay in between. There are 14 residues in the CDR3. The CDR3: CSVEPGSGTYEQYF. The DNA for the CDR3 is TGCAGCGTTGAACCCGGGAGTGGGACCTACGAGCAGTACTTC.

This chain links TRBV11-3 with TRBJ1-2; 7 bases match TRBD1. Germline CDR1 and CDR2: SGHNT and YENEEA. J gave up 5 bases and V 11 bases, and 11 bases lay outside the gene matches. CDR3 size: 13 residues. Here the CDR3 DNA reads TGTGCCCGTCGACAGGGTATCATGTATGGCTACACCTTC. Amino acids: CARRQGIMYGYTF.

CDR3: CASSSSALAVGTDTQYF. The CDR3 region has the DNA TGTGCCAGTAGTTCCAGCGCACTGGCGGTGGGCACAGATACGCAGTATTTT. The chain joins TRBV19 to TRBJ2-3; D call uncertain. CDR1 and CDR2 (germline): LNHDA, SQIVND (reference sequence). V was pared by 5 bases and J by 1 base, with 19 bases between. CDR3 length: 17 amino acids.

This clone has only one observation. V usage is TRBV14 and J usage is TRBJ2-1; 7 bases fit TRBD2. The germline V gene has CDR1 SGHDN and CDR2 FVKESK. This CDR3 contains 16 residues. With 4 bases clipped from V and 5 bases from J, the junction kept 11 bases outside the gene matches. CDR3 coding DNA: TGTGCCAGCAGCCTACCTGGGGCTAGCGGTGACAATGAGCAGTTCTTC. Its translation is CASSLPGASGDNEQFF.

CDR3 coding DNA: TGTGCCAGCAGGGGGGGGCCGTGGAATGAGCAGTTCTTC. It yields the protein CASRGGPWNEQFF. This chain joins TRBV2 and TRBJ2-1, with a weak D call TRBD2 (7 bases). CDR1 is SNHLY and CDR2 is FYNNEI in the germline V gene. Trimming left V 6 bases short and J 7 bases short, with 13 bases between. The CDR3 runs 13 residues.

As DNA, the CDR3 is TGTGCCAGCAGTTTTAGAGGCGATGGCTACACCTTC. Its protein is CASSFRGDGYTF. This chain uses TRBV27 with TRBJ1-2; D ambiguous. Trimming removed 3 bases at V and 6 bases at J, with 8 bases between. Germline CDR1 is MNHEY and CDR2 is SMNVEV (reference sequence). CDR3 length: 12 residues.

The chain couples TRBV28 to TRBJ2-1; 13 bases map to TRBD2. The CDR3 runs 16 residues. The V gene's germline CDR1 is MDHEN and CDR2 SYDVKM. Trimming cost V 10 bases and J 5 bases; bases outside gene matches: 11. CDR3 loop: CATASVGLAGDNEQFF. The CDR3 DNA reads as TGTGCCACCGCATCCGTAGGACTAGCGGGAGACAATGAGCAGTTCTTC.

Only a few counts were recorded for this clone. The chain joins TRBV19 to TRBJ1-1; D unresolved. Germline CDR1 is LNHDA and CDR2 is SQIVND (reference sequence). Trimming took 6 bases from V and 2 from J, leaving 13 bases between them. The CDR3 loop spans 14 amino acids. The DNA of the CDR3 is TGTGCCAGTAGCTCCACCCGGGTAAACACTGAAGCTTTCTTT. This encodes CASSSTRVNTEAFF.

The rearrangement uses TRBV19 and TRBJ2-7; D is possibly TRBD1 (6 bases). The CDR3 has 14 residues. Germline assignment: CDR1 LNHDA and CDR2 SQIVND (reference sequence). V was shortened by 0 bases and J by 7 bases, with 13 bases between the two germline ends. For the CDR3, the DNA is TGTGCCAGTAGTATAGATCTACAGGGATGGGAGCAGTACTTC. Protein product: CASSIDLQGWEQYF.